This TCR beta chain is drawn from a study of shared clonotypes between healthy human individuals. For the study at large: Each donor contributed plates that comprised three CD4 naive, three CD4 memory, two CD8 naive and one CD8 memory. Findings of the study overall: Several donors showed sharing of roughly 5% of naive CD4 clonotypes. Read depth was anticipated to influence clonotype sharing among donors.

Remarks on this clone: Antigen unknown.

Sequencing was performed with immunoSEQ multiplex PCR; in TCRdb, only in-frame clones are kept and a portion is missing. This table holds hundreds of thousands of clones, under 80% found once. This CDR3 comprises 16 residues. Germline V gene data show CDR1 as MNHEY and CDR2 as SMNVEV (reference sequence). Trimming took 3 bases from V and 2 from J, leaving 17 bases between them. The chain employs TRBV27 and TRBJ2-7, with a tentative D call TRBD1 (6 bases). The sample comprised memory CD4+ T cells sorted from blood. Subset given: CD45RA-negative fraction. This receptor was identified in a woman aged 25 to 39 in good health. CDR3 sequence reads: CASSFKWQGTPYEQYF. The DNA of the CDR3 is TGTGCCAGCAGTTTTAAATGGCAGGGGACGCCCTACGAGCAGTACTTC.